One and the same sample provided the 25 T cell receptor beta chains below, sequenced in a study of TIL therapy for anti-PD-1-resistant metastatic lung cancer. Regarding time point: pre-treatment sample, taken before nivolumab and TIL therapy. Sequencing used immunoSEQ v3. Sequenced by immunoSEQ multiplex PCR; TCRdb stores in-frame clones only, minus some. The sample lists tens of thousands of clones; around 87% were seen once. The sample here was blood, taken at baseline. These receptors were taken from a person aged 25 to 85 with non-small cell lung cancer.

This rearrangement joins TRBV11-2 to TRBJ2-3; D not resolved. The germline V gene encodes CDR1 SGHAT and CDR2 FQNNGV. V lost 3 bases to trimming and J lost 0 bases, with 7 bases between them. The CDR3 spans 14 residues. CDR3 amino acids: CASSFLGSTDTQYF. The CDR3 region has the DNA TGTGCCAGCAGCTTCTTAGGTAGCACAGATACGCAGTATTTT.

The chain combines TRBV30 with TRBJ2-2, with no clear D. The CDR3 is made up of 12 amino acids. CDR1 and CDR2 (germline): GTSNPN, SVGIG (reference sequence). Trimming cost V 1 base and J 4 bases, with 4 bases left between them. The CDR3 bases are TGTGCCTGGAGTGGTGCCACCGGGGAGCTGTTTTTT. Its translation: CAWSGATGELFF.

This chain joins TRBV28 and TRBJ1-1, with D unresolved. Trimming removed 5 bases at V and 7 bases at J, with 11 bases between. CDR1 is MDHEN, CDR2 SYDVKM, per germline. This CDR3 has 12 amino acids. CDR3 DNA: TGTGCCAGCAGTGCCAGGCGTCTTGAAGCTTTCTTT. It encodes CASSARRLEAFF.

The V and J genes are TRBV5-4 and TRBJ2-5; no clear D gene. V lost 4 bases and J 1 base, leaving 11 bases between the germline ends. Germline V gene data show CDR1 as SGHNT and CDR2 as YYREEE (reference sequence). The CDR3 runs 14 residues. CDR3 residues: CASSPGPSQETQYF. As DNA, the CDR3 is TGTGCCAGCAGCCCCGGGCCCAGCCAAGAGACCCAGTACTTC.

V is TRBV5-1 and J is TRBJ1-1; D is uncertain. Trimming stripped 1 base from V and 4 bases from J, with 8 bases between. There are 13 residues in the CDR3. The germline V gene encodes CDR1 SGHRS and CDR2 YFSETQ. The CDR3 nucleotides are TGCGCCAGCAGCTTGACCAGACCCACTGAAGCTTTCTTT. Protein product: CASSLTRPTEAFF.

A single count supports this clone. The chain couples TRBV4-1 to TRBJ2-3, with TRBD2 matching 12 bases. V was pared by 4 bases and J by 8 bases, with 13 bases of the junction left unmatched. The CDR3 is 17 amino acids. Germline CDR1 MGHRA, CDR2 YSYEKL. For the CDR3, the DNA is TGCGCCAGCAGCCGATCAGTGGCTAGCGGGAGGGAGGGTACGCAGTATTTT. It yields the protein CASSRSVASGREGTQYF.

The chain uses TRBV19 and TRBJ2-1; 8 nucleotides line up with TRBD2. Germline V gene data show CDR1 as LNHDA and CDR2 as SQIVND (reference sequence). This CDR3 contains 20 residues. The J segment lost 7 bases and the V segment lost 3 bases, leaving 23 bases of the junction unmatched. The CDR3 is CASSISVTRGGWGGRNEQFF. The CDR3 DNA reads TGTGCCAGTAGTATTTCGGTGACTCGCGGGGGGTGGGGGGGAAGGAATGAGCAGTTCTTC.

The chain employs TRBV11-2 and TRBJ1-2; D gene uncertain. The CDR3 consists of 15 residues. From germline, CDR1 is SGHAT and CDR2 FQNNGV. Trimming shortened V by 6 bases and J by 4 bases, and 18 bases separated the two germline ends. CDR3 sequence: CASSPTSTLSYGYTF. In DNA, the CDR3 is TGTGCCAGCAGTCCTACGTCCACTCTCTCCTATGGCTACACCTTC.

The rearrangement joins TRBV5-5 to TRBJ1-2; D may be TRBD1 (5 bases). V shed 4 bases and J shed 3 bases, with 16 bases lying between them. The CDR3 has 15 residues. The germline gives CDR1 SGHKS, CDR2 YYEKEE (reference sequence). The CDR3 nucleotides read TGTGCCAGCAGCCCCCGTCTTGAGACAGACTATGGCTACACCTTC. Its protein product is CASSPRLETDYGYTF.

This CDR3 is CAWSVGTQSYNEQFF. CDR3 sequence (DNA): TGTGCCTGGAGTGTCGGCACCCAGTCCTACAATGAGCAGTTCTTC. This chain connects TRBV30 to TRBJ2-1; D uncertain. The CDR3 has 15 residues. Germline V gene sequence: CDR1 GTSNPN, CDR2 SVGIG (reference sequence). The V end lost 0 bases, the J end lost 1 base, and 10 bases lay between the germline ends.

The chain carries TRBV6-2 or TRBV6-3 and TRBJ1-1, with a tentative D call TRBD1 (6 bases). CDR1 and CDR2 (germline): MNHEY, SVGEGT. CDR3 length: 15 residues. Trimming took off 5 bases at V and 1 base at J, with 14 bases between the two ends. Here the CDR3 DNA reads TGTGCCAGCAGTCCCGGGGGCCAAAAGAACACTGAAGCTTTCTTT. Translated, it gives CASSPGGQKNTEAFF.

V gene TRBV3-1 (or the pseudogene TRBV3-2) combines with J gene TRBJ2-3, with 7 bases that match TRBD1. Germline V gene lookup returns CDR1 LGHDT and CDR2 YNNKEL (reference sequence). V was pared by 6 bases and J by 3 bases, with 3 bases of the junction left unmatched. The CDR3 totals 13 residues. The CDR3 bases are TGTGCCAGCAGGCGACAGGGAACAGATACGCAGTATTTT. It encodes CASRRQGTDTQYF.

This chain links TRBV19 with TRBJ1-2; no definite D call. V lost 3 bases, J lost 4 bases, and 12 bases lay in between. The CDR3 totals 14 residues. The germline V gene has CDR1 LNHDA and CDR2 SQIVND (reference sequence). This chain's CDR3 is CASSIAAPSYGYTF. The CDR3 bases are TGTGCCAGTAGTATTGCGGCTCCGAGCTATGGCTACACCTTC.

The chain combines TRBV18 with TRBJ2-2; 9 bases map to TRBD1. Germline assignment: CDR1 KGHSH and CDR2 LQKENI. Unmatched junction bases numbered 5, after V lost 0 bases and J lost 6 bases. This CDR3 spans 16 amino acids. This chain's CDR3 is CASSPPRGQGSGELFF. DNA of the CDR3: TGTGCCAGCTCACCACCGAGGGGACAGGGTTCCGGGGAGCTGTTTTTT.

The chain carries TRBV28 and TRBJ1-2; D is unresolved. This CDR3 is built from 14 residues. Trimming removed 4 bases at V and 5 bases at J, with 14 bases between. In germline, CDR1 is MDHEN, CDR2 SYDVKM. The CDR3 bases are TGTGCCAGCAGTTCACGGACGGGGAGGTATGGCTACACCTTC. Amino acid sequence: CASSSRTGRYGYTF.

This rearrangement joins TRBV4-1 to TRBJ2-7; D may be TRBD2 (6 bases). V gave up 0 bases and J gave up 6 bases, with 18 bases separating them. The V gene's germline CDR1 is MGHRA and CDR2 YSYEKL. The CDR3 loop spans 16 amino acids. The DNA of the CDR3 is TGCGCCAGCAGCCAAGATGCGGCGGGAAGGGCTCGCGAGCAGTACTTC. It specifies CASSQDAAGRAREQYF.

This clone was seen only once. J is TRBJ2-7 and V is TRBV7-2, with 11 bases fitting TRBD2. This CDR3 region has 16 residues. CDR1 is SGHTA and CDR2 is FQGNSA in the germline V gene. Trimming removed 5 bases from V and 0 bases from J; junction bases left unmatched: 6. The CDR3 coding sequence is TGTGCCAGCAGCCCCCTAGCGGGGGGTGTCTCCTACGAGCAGTACTTC. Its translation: CASSPLAGGVSYEQYF.

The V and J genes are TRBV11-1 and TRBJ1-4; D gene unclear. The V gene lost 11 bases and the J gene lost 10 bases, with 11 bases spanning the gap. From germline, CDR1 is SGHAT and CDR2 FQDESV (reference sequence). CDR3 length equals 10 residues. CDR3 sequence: CAVLDRKLFF. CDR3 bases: TGTGCCGTACTAGACCGAAAACTGTTTTTT.

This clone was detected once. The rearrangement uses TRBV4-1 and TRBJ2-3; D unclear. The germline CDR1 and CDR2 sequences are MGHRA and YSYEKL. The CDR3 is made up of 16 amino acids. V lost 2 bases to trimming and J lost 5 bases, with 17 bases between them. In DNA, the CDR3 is TGCGCCAGCAGCCAACCTGACATTAGGACCCTAGATACGCAGTATTTT. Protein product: CASSQPDIRTLDTQYF.

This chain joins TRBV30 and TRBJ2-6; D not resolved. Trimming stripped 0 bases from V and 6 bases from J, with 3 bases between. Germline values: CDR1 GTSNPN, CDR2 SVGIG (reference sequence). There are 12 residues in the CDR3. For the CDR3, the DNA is TGTGCCTGGAGTGTACAGGCCAACGTCCTGACTTTC. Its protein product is CAWSVQANVLTF. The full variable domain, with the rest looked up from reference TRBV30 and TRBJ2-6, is SQTIHQWPATLVQPVGSPLSLECTVEGTSNPNLYWYRQAAGRGLQLLFYSVGIGQISSEVPQNLSASRPQDRQFILSSKKLLLSDSGFYLCAWSVQANVLTFGAGSRLTVL.

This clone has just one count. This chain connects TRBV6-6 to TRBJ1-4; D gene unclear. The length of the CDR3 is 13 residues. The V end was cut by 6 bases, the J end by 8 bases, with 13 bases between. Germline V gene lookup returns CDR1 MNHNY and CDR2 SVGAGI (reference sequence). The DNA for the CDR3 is TGTGCCAGCAGCCGGGGTAGAGGGGAAAAACTGTTTTTT. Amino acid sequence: CASSRGRGEKLFF.

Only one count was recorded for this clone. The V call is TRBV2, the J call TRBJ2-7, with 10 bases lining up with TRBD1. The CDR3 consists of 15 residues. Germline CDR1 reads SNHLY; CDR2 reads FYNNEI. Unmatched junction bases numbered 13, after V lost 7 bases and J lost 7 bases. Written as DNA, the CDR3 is TGTGCCAGCACTGAGGGGACAGGGGTGTCGAGTGAGCAGTACTTC. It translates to CASTEGTGVSSEQYF.

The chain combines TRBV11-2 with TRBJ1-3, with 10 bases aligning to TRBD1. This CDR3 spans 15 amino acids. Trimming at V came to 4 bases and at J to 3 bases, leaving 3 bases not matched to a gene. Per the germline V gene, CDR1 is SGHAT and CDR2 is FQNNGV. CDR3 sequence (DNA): TGTGCCAGCAGCTCGACAGGGGGCAGTGGAAACACCATATATTTT. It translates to CASSSTGGSGNTIYF.

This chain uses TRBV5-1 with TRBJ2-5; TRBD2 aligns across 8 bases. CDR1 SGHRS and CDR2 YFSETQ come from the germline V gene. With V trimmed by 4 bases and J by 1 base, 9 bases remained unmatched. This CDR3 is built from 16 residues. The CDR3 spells CASSALGAGGQETQYF. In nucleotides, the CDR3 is TGCGCCAGCAGCGCCCTGGGCGCGGGGGGCCAAGAGACCCAGTACTTC.

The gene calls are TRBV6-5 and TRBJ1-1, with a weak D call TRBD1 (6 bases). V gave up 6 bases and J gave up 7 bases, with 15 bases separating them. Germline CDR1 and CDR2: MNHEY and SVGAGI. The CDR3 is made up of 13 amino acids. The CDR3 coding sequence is TGTGCCAGCAGCATACGGGGGGGCGTTGAAGCTTTCTTT. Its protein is CASSIRGGVEAFF.